This T cell receptor beta chain was profiled in a study of blood T cell repertoires in COVID-19. Looking at the study overall: COVID-19 samples collected from the United States, Italy and Spain covered acute and convalescent phases. T cells, B-cell-depleted T cells, or PBMCs provided the cDNA or gDNA that served as material.

V was trimmed by 3 bases and J by 2 bases, leaving 15 bases between them. There are 16 residues in the CDR3. The germline gives CDR1 KGHDR, CDR2 SFDVKD. Original data processing: How many nucleated cells were present was estimated from reference gene primer amplification. Some clones are missing from TCRdb's copy, which holds only in-frame ones; the method was immunoSEQ multiplex PCR. That table supplies the V and J calls and clone size; D and trimming were determined from the DNA. The table has some 120,000 clones, over 65% seen once. The clonotype comes from a man in his 60s with acute or convalescent COVID-19. Material for sequencing was peripheral blood. V is TRBV24-1 and J is TRBJ2-5; D possibly corresponds to TRBD2 (7 bases). The CDR3 protein is CATSDPGEGGQETQYF. DNA for the CDR3: TGTGCCACCAGTGATCCGGGGGAGGGGGGTCAAGAGACCCAGTACTTC.